These T cell receptor beta chains were read from a single sample in a study of control samples from healthy donors and cancer patients. Some clones are missing from TCRdb's copy, which holds only in-frame ones; the method was immunoSEQ multiplex PCR. Of about 160,000 clones listed, roughly 94% are singletons. Sequencing was done on a sample of blood. The receptors derive from a woman aged 40-49 years in good health. Both conserved end residues are part of each CDR3. Each record gives: V gene, clone size, J gene, D gene, CDR3 DNA, CDR3 protein. The D gene is left open where the match is weak. Not every row has a clone size; where given, it reads once, few, many or a size class.

>TRBV19|-|TRBJ1-2|-
TGTGCCAGTACCGGACGGGAAGGCGGCTACACCTTC
CASTGREGGYTF
>TRBV6-1|-|TRBJ1-6|-
TGTGCCAGCAGCCGCCGGGACTATAATTCACCCCTCCACTTT
CASSRRDYNSPLHF
>TRBV19|-|TRBJ2-7|TRBD1
TGTGCCAGTAATGTGGGACAGGGGGCCTACGAGCAGTACTTC
CASNVGQGAYEQYF
>TRBV7-2|-|TRBJ2-4|-
TGTGCCAGCAGCCAGGGGCCGCAAAACATTCAGTACTTC
CASSQGPQNIQYF
>TRBV5-1|once|TRBJ2-5|-
TGCGCCAGCAGCTTGGGACAGGTCGAAGAGACCCAGTACTTC
CASSLGQVEETQYF
>TRBV5-1|-|TRBJ1-3|TRBD1
TGCGCCAGCAGCAAACCTACCGGGACAGGGTTTGGAAACACCATATATTTT
CASSKPTGTGFGNTIYF
>TRBV5-6|-|TRBJ1-3|TRBD1
TGTGCCAGCAGACCCGACAGGGTCGGAAACACCATATATTTT
CASRPDRVGNTIYF
>TRBV4-2|-|TRBJ1-3|-
TGTGCCAGCAGCCAAGATCTCCAGGGAGGAAACACCATATATTTT
CASSQDLQGGNTIYF
>TRBV7-9|once|TRBJ1-5|-
TGTGCCAGCAGCTTAGACACCCGCAATCAGCCCCAGCATTTT
CASSLDTRNQPQHF
>TRBV5-6|once|TRBJ2-5|TRBD1
TGTGCCAGCAGCTTTGGCGTCGGAGCCAGGGGGGAGACCCAGTACTTC
CASSFGVGARGETQYF
>TRBV7-9|-|TRBJ2-4|-
TGTGCCAGCAGCGGGGTTGGGGCCAAAAACATTCAGTACTTC
CASSGVGAKNIQYF
>TRBV28|-|TRBJ2-3|TRBD2
TGTGCCAGCAGTTTCCTTCTAGCGGGCACAGATACGCAGTATTTT
CASSFLLAGTDTQYF
>TRBV7-2|-|TRBJ1-3|-
TGTGCCAGCAGCTTAGTTACAGCCGGTCTCTCTGGAAACACCATATATTTT
CASSLVTAGLSGNTIYF
>TRBV5-4|-|TRBJ2-1|-
TGTGCCAGCAGCTTGGTCCAGGGAGACAATGAGCAGTTCTTC
CASSLVQGDNEQFF
>TRBV13|-|TRBJ2-7|TRBD1
TGTGCCAGCAGCGCGAGTGGACAGGGATCCTCCTACGAGCAGTACTTC
CASSASGQGSSYEQYF
>TRBV2|-|TRBJ1-1|TRBD1
TGTGCCAGCAGTGGGGACAGGGGGTCGGGGACTGAAGCTTTCTTT
CASSGDRGSGTEAFF
>TRBV19|-|TRBJ1-5|-
TGTGCCAGTAGTAAAGGGGTCTATCAGCCCCAGCATTTT
CASSKGVYQPQHF
>TRBV7-9|-|TRBJ1-2|-
TGTGCCAGCAGCTTAGCCACGGGTTTCGGCTACACCTTC
CASSLATGFGYTF
>TRBV11-2|-|TRBJ1-3|-
TGTGCCAGCAGCCGCAGGGATAGAACTGGAAACACCATATATTTT
CASSRRDRTGNTIYF
>TRBV6-5|-|TRBJ2-1|-
TGTGCCAGCAGCTACAGGTTTCACGAGCAGTTCTTC
CASSYRFHEQFF
>TRBV4-3|-|TRBJ2-7|-
TGCGCCAGCAGCCAAGACCGGAGCGAGCAGTACTTC
CASSQDRSEQYF
>TRBV19|-|TRBJ2-1|TRBD2
TGTGCCAGTAGTATCACAGCGGGAGGGCCTCAGTTCTTC
CASSITAGGPQFF
>TRBV5-4|few|TRBJ1-5|-
TGTGCCAGCGCTGGACGGGGCAATCAGCCCCAGCATTTT
CASAGRGNQPQHF
>TRBV5-4|-|TRBJ1-1|-
TGTGCCAGCAGCAGTGTCGACGGTTACACTGAAGCTTTCTTT
CASSSVDGYTEAFF
>TRBV7-9|-|TRBJ1-2|TRBD1
TGTGCCAGCAGCTTCCGGGACAGCCTCGGGTTTTATGGCTACACCTTC
CASSFRDSLGFYGYTF
>TRBV9|-|TRBJ1-2|TRBD1
TGTGCCAGCAGCGTGGGGGGACAGGCCACAATGTTGTATGGCTACACCTTC
CASSVGGQATMLYGYTF
>TRBV3-1/TRBV3-2|-|TRBJ2-3|TRBD2
TGTGCCAGCAGCCCACCCTACGGCGCGGGAGGGGGCACAGATACGCAGTATTTT
CASSPPYGAGGGTDTQYF
>TRBV5-4|-|TRBJ1-2|TRBD1
TGTGCCAGCAGCTTGCAGGGGGCAGGCTATGGCTACACCTTC
CASSLQGAGYGYTF
>TRBV4-3|-|TRBJ2-2|-
TGCGCCAGCAGCCAAGTCGTTTCCACAAACACCGGGGAGCTGTTTTTT
CASSQVVSTNTGELFF
>TRBV29-1|-|TRBJ1-1|TRBD1
TGCAGCGGATACCAGGGGGCGAGCACTGAAGCTTTCTTT
CSGYQGASTEAFF
>TRBV7-2|-|TRBJ1-1|-
TGTGCCAGCAGCTTAGGCGACAGGTTGAACACTGAAGCTTTCTTT
CASSLGDRLNTEAFF
>TRBV7-2|-|TRBJ1-1|-
TGTGCCAGCAGCTTAGCTCGGGGGACTGAAGCTTTCTTT
CASSLARGTEAFF